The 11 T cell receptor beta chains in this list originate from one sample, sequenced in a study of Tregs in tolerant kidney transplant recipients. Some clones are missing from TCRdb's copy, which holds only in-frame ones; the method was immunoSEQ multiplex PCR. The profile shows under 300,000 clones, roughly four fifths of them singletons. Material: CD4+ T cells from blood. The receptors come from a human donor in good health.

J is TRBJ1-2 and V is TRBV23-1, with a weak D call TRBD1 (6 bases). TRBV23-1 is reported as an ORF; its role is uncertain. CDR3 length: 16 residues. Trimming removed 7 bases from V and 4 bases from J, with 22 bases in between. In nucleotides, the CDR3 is TGCGCCAGCACCCTCCTGCGGCCAGGGGTAGGCTATGGCTACACCTTC. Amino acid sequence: CASTLLRPGVGYGYTF.

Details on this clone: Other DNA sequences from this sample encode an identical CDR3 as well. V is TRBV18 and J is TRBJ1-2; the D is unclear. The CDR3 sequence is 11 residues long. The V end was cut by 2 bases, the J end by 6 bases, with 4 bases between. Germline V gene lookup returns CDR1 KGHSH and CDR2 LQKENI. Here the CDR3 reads CASSPGDGYTF. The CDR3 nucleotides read TGTGCCAGCTCACCAGGGGATGGCTACACCTTC. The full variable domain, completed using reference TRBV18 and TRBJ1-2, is NAGVMQNPRHLVRRRGQEARLRCSPMKGHSHVYWYRQLPEEGLKFMVYLQKENIIDESGMPKERFSAEFPKEGPSILRIQQVVRGDSAAYFCASSPGDGYTFGSGTRLTVV.

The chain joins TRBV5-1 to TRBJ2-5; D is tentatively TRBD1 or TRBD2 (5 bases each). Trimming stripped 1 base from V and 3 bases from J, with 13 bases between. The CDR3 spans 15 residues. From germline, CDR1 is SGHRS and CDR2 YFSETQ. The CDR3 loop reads CASSLSPGREETQYF. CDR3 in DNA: TGCGCCAGCAGCTTGTCCCCAGGGAGAGAAGAGACCCAGTACTTC.

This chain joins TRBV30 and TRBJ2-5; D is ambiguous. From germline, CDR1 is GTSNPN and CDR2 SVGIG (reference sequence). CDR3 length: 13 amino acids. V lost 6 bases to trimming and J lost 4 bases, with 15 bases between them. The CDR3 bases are TGTGCCTGCGCAGGTGCTTCCGGAGAGACCCAGTACTTC. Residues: CACAGASGETQYF.

CDR3 coding DNA: TGTGCCAGCAGCGCACGACGGGGGAACACTGAAGCTTTCTTT. This sequence encodes CASSARRGNTEAFF. The chain links TRBV9 to TRBJ1-1; D not certain. The V and J ends lost 3 bases and 1 base respectively, with 10 bases between them. CDR1 is SGDLS, CDR2 YYNGEE, per germline. The CDR3 totals 14 residues.

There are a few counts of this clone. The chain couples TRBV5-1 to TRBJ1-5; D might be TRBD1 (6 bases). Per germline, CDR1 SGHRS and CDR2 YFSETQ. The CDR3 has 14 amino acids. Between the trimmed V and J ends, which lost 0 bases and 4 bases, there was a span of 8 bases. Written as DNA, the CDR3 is TGCGCCAGCAGCTTGGGGGACACGAATCAGCCCCAGCATTTT. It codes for CASSLGDTNQPQHF. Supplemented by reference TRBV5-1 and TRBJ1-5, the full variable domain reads KAGVTQTPRYLIKTRGQQVTLSCSPISGHRSVSWYQQTPGQGLQFLFEYFSETQRNKGNFPGRFSGRQFSNSRSEMNVSTLELGDSALYLCASSLGDTNQPQHFGDGTRLSIL.

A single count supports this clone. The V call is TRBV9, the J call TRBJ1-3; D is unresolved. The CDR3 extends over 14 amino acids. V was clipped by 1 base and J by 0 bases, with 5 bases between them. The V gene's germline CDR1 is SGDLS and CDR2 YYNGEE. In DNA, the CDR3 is TGTGCCAGCAGCGTACTAACCTCTGGAAACACCATATATTTT. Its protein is CASSVLTSGNTIYF.

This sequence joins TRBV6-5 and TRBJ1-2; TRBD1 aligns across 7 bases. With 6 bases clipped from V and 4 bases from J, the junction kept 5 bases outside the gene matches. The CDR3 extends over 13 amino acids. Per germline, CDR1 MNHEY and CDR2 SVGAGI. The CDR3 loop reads CASRSGTAYGYTF. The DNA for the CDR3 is TGTGCCAGCAGAAGTGGGACAGCCTATGGCTACACCTTC.

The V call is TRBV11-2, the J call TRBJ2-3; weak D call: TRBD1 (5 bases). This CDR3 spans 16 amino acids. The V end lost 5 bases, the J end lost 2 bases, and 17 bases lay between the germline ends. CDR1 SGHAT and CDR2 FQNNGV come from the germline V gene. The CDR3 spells CASSPPSGRTTDTQYF. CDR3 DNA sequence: TGTGCCAGCAGCCCACCATCAGGGCGGACCACAGATACGCAGTATTTT.

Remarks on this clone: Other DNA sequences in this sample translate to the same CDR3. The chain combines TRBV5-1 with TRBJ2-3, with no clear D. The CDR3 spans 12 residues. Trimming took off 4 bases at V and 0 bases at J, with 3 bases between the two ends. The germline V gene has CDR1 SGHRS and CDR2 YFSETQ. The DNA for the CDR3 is TGCGCCAGCAGCCTAAGCACAGATACGCAGTATTTT. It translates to CASSLSTDTQYF.

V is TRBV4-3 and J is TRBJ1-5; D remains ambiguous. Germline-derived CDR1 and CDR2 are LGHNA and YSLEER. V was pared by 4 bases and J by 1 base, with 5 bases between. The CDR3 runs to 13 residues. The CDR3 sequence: CASSRESNQPQHF. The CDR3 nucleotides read TGCGCCAGCAGCCGGGAGAGCAATCAGCCCCAGCATTTT.